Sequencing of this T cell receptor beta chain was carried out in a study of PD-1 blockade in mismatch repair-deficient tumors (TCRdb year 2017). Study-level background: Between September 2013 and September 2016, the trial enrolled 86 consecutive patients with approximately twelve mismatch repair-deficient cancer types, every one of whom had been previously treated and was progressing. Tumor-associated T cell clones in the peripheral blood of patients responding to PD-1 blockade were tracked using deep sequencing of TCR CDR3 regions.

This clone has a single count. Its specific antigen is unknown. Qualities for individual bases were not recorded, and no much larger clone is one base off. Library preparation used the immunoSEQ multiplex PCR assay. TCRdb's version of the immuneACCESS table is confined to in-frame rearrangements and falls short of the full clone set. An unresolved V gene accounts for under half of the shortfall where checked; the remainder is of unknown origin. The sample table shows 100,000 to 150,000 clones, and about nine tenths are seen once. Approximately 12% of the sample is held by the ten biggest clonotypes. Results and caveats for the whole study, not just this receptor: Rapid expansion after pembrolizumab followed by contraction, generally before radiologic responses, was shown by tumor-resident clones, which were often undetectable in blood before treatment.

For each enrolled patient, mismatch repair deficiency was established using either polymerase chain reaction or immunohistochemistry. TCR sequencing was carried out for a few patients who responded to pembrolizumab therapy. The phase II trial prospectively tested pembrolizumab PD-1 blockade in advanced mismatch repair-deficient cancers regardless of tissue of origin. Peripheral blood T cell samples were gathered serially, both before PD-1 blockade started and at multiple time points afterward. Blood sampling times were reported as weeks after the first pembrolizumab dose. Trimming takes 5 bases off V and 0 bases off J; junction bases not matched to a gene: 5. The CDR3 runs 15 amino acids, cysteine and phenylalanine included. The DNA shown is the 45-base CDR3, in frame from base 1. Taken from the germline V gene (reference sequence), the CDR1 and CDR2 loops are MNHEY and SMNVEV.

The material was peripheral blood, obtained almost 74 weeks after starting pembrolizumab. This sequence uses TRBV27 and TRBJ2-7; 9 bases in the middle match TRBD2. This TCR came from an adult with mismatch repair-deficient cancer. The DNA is TGTGCCAGCAGTGAAAGCGGGAGGACCTCCTACGAGCAGTACTTC. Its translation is CASSESGRTSYEQYF.